Listed here is a single TCR beta chain. It lacks a known antigen. No qualities accompany the bases; no much larger clone lies one base away. Genomic DNA was extracted from sorted cells for sequencing of the TCRbeta CDR3 region. The immunoSEQ Assay was used for sequencing of TCRbeta CDR3 regions. Not all clones reach the TCRdb copy of this immuneACCESS table, which keeps in-frame sequences only. Checked studies attribute under half of the gap to unresolved V genes and leave the rest unexplained. The sample contains almost 70,000 clones, around four fifths of them found a single time. The ten largest clones represent under 3% of the sample. The trial excluded patients who had a history of autoimmune disease or who were on systemic immunosuppression. Peripheral blood for TCR sequencing was drawn from every dose cohort at baseline, at cycle 4 day 1 and at cycle 7 day 1. The samples were drawn from a first-in-human, open-label, multicenter phase I dose-escalation trial of ivuxolimab. Adults with locally advanced or metastatic head and neck squamous cell, hepatocellular, melanoma or renal cell carcinoma were enrolled in the trial. CD4+ and CD8+ T cells were sorted separately from peripheral blood before TCR sequencing.

The data originate from a study of OX40 agonist ivuxolimab in advanced cancers. Context from the whole study: Ivuxolimab, which targeted the costimulatory receptor OX40 (CD134), was an agonistic, fully human IgG2 monoclonal antibody. Intravenous ivuxolimab was administered to patients every 2 weeks at six dose levels: 0.01, 0.1, 0.3, 1.5, 3 and 10 mg/kg. Of the approximately 54 dose-escalation patients, hepatocellular carcinoma was present in around 20, melanoma in roughly 15, renal cell carcinoma in 9 and head and neck cancer in 9. In the dose-escalation cohort, 82.7% of patients were male, and the mean age was approximately 60 years, with a range of 23 to 79. Patients were allowed to have had prior anti-PD-1, anti-PD-L1 or anti-CTLA-4 therapy, and 30% to 40% of the dose-escalation patients had been treated with checkpoint inhibitors. Three dose-escalation patients achieved partial responses, one with hepatocellular carcinoma and two with cutaneous melanoma. The purpose of peripheral TCRbeta sequencing was to test whether ivuxolimab changed TCR sequence diversity and led to clonal T-cell expansion. The paper describes the monotherapy dose-escalation part (N = 52 patients) of the phase I trial of ivuxolimab. Beyond this particular receptor, the publication reports: After ivuxolimab, expanded clones were on average more numerous among CD8+ T cells than among CD4+ T cells. Clonal expansion of both CD4+ and CD8+ blood T cells was observed from baseline to week 6 at doses 0.1 to 3.0 mg/kg. Low levels of normalized T-cell clonal expansion were also seen in some nonresponding patients. The antigen specificity of the clonally expanded peripheral T cells was not determined. Partial responders in the 0.1-3.0 mg/kg groups had among the lowest normalized peripheral clonal expansion, especially among CD8+ T cells.

The source was CD4+ or CD8+ T cells sorted from blood, collected in a trial of the OX40 agonist ivuxolimab. This receptor was identified in an adult with an advanced solid tumor such as melanoma, head and neck, liver or kidney cancer.

CDR3 loop: CASSPGTSGRVDTQYF. The DNA reads TGTGCCAGTAGTCCCGGGACTAGCGGGAGGGTGGATACGCAGTATTTT. The chain uses TRBV19 and TRBJ2-3; TRBD2 aligns with 16 central bases. From its cysteine to its phenylalanine, the CDR3 spans 16 amino acids. Left in the record is the CDR3 DNA by itself, 48 bases read in frame from the first base. V and J are trimmed by 5 bases and 6 bases, and the gene matches miss 5 bases of the junction. CDR1 and CDR2, looked up from the germline V gene (reference sequence), are LNHDA and SQIVND.